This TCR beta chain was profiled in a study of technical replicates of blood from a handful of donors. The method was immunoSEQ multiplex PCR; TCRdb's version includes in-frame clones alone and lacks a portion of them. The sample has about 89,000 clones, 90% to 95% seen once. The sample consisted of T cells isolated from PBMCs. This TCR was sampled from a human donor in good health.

This CDR3 reads CASSPSGFGELFF. The CDR3 DNA reads as TGTGCCAGTAGTCCTTCCGGGTTCGGGGAGCTGTTTTTT. V is TRBV19 and J is TRBJ2-2; unclear D gene. CDR1 LNHDA and CDR2 SQIVND come from the germline V gene (reference sequence). The CDR3 covers 13 residues. V was cut by 5 bases and J by 7 bases, with 11 bases left in between.